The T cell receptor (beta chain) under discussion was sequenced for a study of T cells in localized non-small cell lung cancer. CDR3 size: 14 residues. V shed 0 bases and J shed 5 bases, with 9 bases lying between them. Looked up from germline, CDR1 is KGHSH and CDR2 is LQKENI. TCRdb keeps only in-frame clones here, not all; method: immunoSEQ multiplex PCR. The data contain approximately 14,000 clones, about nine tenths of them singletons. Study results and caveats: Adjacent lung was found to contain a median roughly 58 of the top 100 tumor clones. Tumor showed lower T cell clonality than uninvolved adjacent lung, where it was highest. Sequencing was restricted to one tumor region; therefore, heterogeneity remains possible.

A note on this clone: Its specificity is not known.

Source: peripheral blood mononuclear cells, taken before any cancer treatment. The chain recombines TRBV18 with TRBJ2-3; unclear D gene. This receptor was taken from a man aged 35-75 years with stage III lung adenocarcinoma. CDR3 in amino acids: CASSPPTREDTQYF. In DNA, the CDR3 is TGTGCCAGCTCACCACCGACCAGAGAAGATACGCAGTATTTT. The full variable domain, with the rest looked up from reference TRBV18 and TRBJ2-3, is NAGVMQNPRHLVRRRGQEARLRCSPMKGHSHVYWYRQLPEEGLKFMVYLQKENIIDESGMPKERFSAEFPKEGPSILRIQQVVRGDSAAYFCASSPPTREDTQYFGPGTRLTVL.